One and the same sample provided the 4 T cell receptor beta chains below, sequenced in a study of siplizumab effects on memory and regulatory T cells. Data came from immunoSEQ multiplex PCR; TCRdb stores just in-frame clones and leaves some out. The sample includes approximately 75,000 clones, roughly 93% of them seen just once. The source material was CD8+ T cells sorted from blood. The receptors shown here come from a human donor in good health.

CDR3 coding DNA: TGTGCCACCAGCAGTACCCGGGACAGGGTGACTGAAGCTTTCTTT. Encoded protein: CATSSTRDRVTEAFF. V is TRBV15 and J is TRBJ1-1; 9 nucleotides align to TRBD1. The CDR3 covers 15 residues. V gave up 3 bases and J gave up 5 bases; unmatched junction bases: 7. Germline V gene data show CDR1 as LNHNV and CDR2 as YYDKDF (reference sequence).

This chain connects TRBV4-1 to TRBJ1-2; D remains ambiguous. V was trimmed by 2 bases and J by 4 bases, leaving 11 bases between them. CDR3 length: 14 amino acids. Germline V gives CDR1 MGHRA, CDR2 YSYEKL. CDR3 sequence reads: CASSQTAIGYGYTF. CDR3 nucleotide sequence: TGCGCCAGCAGCCAAACCGCGATTGGCTATGGCTACACCTTC.

CDR3 nucleotide sequence: TGTGCCAGCAGCTTAGCAGGAACAGATACGCAGTATTTT. It yields the protein CASSLAGTDTQYF. This rearrangement joins TRBV13 to TRBJ2-3; D ambiguous. Germline V CDR1 and CDR2: PRHDT, FYEKMQ (reference sequence). The CDR3 length is 13 residues. The V and J ends lost 1 base and 3 bases respectively, with 5 bases between them.

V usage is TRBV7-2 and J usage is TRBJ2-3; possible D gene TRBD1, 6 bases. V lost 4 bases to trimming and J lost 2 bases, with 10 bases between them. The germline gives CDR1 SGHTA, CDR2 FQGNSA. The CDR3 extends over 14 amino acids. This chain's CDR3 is CASSSDSLTDTQYF. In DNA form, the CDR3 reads TGTGCCAGCAGCTCGGACAGTCTCACAGATACGCAGTATTTT.